The rows below give T cell receptor beta chains drawn from one sample of a study of T cell responses to AZD1222 COVID-19 vaccine. The repertoire was sequenced with immunoSEQ multiplex PCR; TCRdb's copy has only in-frame clones and lacks some. The sample has approximately 150,000 clones, around 84% seen once; the top ten hold around 5%. Specimen: peripheral blood, collected 28 days after the second AZD1222 dose. The receptors originated from an adult who received the AZD1222 COVID-19 vaccine. The CDR3 runs from the conserved cysteine through the conserved F or W. The order of the fields is CDR3 DNA, CDR3 protein, J gene, D gene, clone size, V gene. The D gene is left open where the match is weak. Clone size is stated in some rows and not others, as once, few, many or a class when expanded.

CDR3nt: TGTGCCAGTAGTATGGGCCGTACAGGGGGTAGGGCTGAAGCTTTCTTT
CDR3aa: CASSMGRTGGRAEAFF
j_gene: TRBJ1-1
d_gene: TRBD1
abundance: NA
v_gene: TRBV19

CDR3nt: TGTGCCAGCAGTTTAGCAGCCCCTCCGACAGTTGCCTCATACGAGCAGTACTTC
CDR3aa: CASSLAAPPTVASYEQYF
j_gene: TRBJ2-7
d_gene: NA
abundance: NA
v_gene: TRBV27

CDR3nt: TGTGCCAGCAGTAAAACAGGAGGGCAAGGTGAAGCTTTCTTT
CDR3aa: CASSKTGGQGEAFF
j_gene: TRBJ1-1
d_gene: NA
abundance: NA
v_gene: TRBV6-5

CDR3nt: TGTGCCTGGAGTTGGGCAGGGGGGAACACCATATATTTT
CDR3aa: CAWSWAGGNTIYF
j_gene: TRBJ1-3
d_gene: TRBD1
abundance: NA
v_gene: TRBV30

CDR3nt: TGTGCCATCAGTGAGGACAGCGCTTGGTCACCCCTCCACTTT
CDR3aa: CAISEDSAWSPLHF
j_gene: TRBJ1-6
d_gene: NA
abundance: NA
v_gene: TRBV10-3

CDR3nt: TGTGCCAGCAGCTACTTGGAGTGGACTGAAGCTTTCTTT
CDR3aa: CASSYLEWTEAFF
j_gene: TRBJ1-1
d_gene: NA
abundance: NA
v_gene: TRBV7-9

CDR3nt: TGTGCCAGCAGCCCGGGCCTTAGGGGGAATGAAAAACTGTTTTTT
CDR3aa: CASSPGLRGNEKLFF
j_gene: TRBJ1-4
d_gene: NA
abundance: NA
v_gene: TRBV27

CDR3nt: TGTGCCAGCAGAACAAGATCAGCGGGGGGGTACAATGAGCAGTTCTTC
CDR3aa: CASRTRSAGGYNEQFF
j_gene: TRBJ2-1
d_gene: TRBD2
abundance: NA
v_gene: TRBV14

CDR3nt: TGTGCCAGTAGTATGGCAGGAGGGTCCACTGAAGCTTTCTTT
CDR3aa: CASSMAGGSTEAFF
j_gene: TRBJ1-1
d_gene: NA
abundance: NA
v_gene: TRBV19

CDR3nt: TGCAGCGTTGAGGCGGGACCCACTGAAGCTTTCTTT
CDR3aa: CSVEAGPTEAFF
j_gene: TRBJ1-1
d_gene: NA
abundance: few
v_gene: TRBV29-1

CDR3nt: TGTGCCCAGGGCACAGATACGCAGTATTTT
CDR3aa: CAQGTDTQYF
j_gene: TRBJ2-3
d_gene: NA
abundance: NA
v_gene: TRBV30

CDR3nt: TGTGCCAGCAGCTTAACATCCGCCTCCTACGAGCAGTACTTC
CDR3aa: CASSLTSASYEQYF
j_gene: TRBJ2-7
d_gene: NA
abundance: NA
v_gene: TRBV11-2

CDR3nt: TGTGCCAGCAGTGAGGTGGCGAGGGGACAGGGGACAGAAAACATTCAGTACTTC
CDR3aa: CASSEVARGQGTENIQYF
j_gene: TRBJ2-4
d_gene: TRBD1
abundance: NA
v_gene: TRBV6-1

CDR3nt: TGTGCCATCAGCGAGGGACAGGGGAACAATCAGCCCCAGCATTTT
CDR3aa: CAISEGQGNNQPQHF
j_gene: TRBJ1-5
d_gene: TRBD1
abundance: NA
v_gene: TRBV10-3

CDR3nt: TGCGCCAGCAGGCGGGACCTCGGTCAGCCCCAGCATTTT
CDR3aa: CASRRDLGQPQHF
j_gene: TRBJ1-5
d_gene: NA
abundance: NA
v_gene: TRBV10-1

CDR3nt: TGTGCCAGCAGCTCCGGGACCGACAACCTAGGCTACACCTTC
CDR3aa: CASSSGTDNLGYTF
j_gene: TRBJ1-2
d_gene: NA
abundance: few
v_gene: TRBV4-2

CDR3nt: TGTGCCAGCAGCCGCCACCCTCAGCCCCAGCATTTT
CDR3aa: CASSRHPQPQHF
j_gene: TRBJ1-5
d_gene: NA
abundance: NA
v_gene: TRBV7-9

CDR3nt: TGTGCCTGGAGTGTGACCCCCCGGAGTGAAAAACTGTTTTTT
CDR3aa: CAWSVTPRSEKLFF
j_gene: TRBJ1-4
d_gene: NA
abundance: NA
v_gene: TRBV30

CDR3nt: TGTGCCAGCAGCTTAACTAGCGGGAGTAGCGGGGAGCTGTTTTTT
CDR3aa: CASSLTSGSSGELFF
j_gene: TRBJ2-2
d_gene: TRBD2
abundance: NA
v_gene: TRBV5-4

CDR3nt: TGTGCCATCAAACCTTCGGGACAGAATAATTCACCCCTCCACTTT
CDR3aa: CAIKPSGQNNSPLHF
j_gene: TRBJ1-6
d_gene: TRBD1
abundance: NA
v_gene: TRBV10-3

CDR3nt: TGTGCCAGCAGTGAAGGAGGTAGCACAGATACGCAGTATTTT
CDR3aa: CASSEGGSTDTQYF
j_gene: TRBJ2-3
d_gene: NA
abundance: NA
v_gene: TRBV25-1

CDR3nt: TGTGCCAGCAGTGAATGGGAGAACGGGATTGACAATCAGCCCCAGCATTTT
CDR3aa: CASSEWENGIDNQPQHF
j_gene: TRBJ1-5
d_gene: NA
abundance: NA
v_gene: TRBV25-1

CDR3nt: TGTGCCAGCAGCCCCGGGACCGAGGGGGAAAAACTGTTTTTT
CDR3aa: CASSPGTEGEKLFF
j_gene: TRBJ1-4
d_gene: NA
abundance: NA
v_gene: TRBV7-9

CDR3nt: TGTGCCAGCAGTCCATATTCTCGGGTGGAGTACTTC
CDR3aa: CASSPYSRVEYF
j_gene: TRBJ2-5
d_gene: NA
abundance: NA
v_gene: TRBV6-5

CDR3nt: TGCGCCAGCAGCTTGGGGACAGGGTTAAATGAGCAGTTCTTC
CDR3aa: CASSLGTGLNEQFF
j_gene: TRBJ2-1
d_gene: TRBD1
abundance: NA
v_gene: TRBV5-1

CDR3nt: TGTGCCAGCATGAATAATTCACCCCTCCACTTT
CDR3aa: CASMNNSPLHF
j_gene: TRBJ1-6
d_gene: NA
abundance: NA
v_gene: TRBV6-5

CDR3nt: TGTGCCAGCAGCCTTGGAGGAGAGACCTCCGGAAACACCATATATTTT
CDR3aa: CASSLGGETSGNTIYF
j_gene: TRBJ1-3
d_gene: NA
abundance: NA
v_gene: TRBV5-4

CDR3nt: TGCGCCAGCAGCCTGGGACTAGCGGGATTCGGTGAGCAGTTCTTC
CDR3aa: CASSLGLAGFGEQFF
j_gene: TRBJ2-1
d_gene: TRBD2
abundance: NA
v_gene: TRBV4-1

CDR3nt: TGTGCCAGTAGTATGAGACAGGCTCCGGGGACCCAGTACTTC
CDR3aa: CASSMRQAPGTQYF
j_gene: TRBJ2-5
d_gene: NA
abundance: NA
v_gene: TRBV19

CDR3nt: TGTGCCACCAGTGATCGGTCCTCGTTGGAGACCCAGTACTTC
CDR3aa: CATSDRSSLETQYF
j_gene: TRBJ2-5
d_gene: NA
abundance: NA
v_gene: TRBV24-1

CDR3nt: TGCGCCAGCAGCCAATTACTACAGGGGTCCTACGAGCAGTACTTC
CDR3aa: CASSQLLQGSYEQYF
j_gene: TRBJ2-7
d_gene: TRBD1
abundance: many
v_gene: TRBV4-1

CDR3nt: TGTGCCAGTAGTATAGAGGCCAGGGGGCGAAATCAGCCCCAGCATTTT
CDR3aa: CASSIEARGRNQPQHF
j_gene: TRBJ1-5
d_gene: TRBD1
abundance: NA
v_gene: TRBV19

CDR3nt: TGCGCCAGCAGCCCGGGACAGGGCTTAGGCTACACCTTC
CDR3aa: CASSPGQGLGYTF
j_gene: TRBJ1-2
d_gene: TRBD1
abundance: once
v_gene: TRBV5-1

CDR3nt: TGTGCCAGCAGCCCCCGCGGACAGGGATCTGATAGCAATCAGCCCCAGCATTTT
CDR3aa: CASSPRGQGSDSNQPQHF
j_gene: TRBJ1-5
d_gene: NA
abundance: few
v_gene: TRBV21-1

CDR3nt: TGTGCCAGCAGAACTCACGCTGAAGCTTTCTTT
CDR3aa: CASRTHAEAFF
j_gene: TRBJ1-1
d_gene: NA
abundance: NA
v_gene: TRBV28

CDR3nt: TGTGCCAGCTCACCCTACGCATTAGGGACACTTGGAAACACCATATATTTT
CDR3aa: CASSPYALGTLGNTIYF
j_gene: TRBJ1-3
d_gene: NA
abundance: NA
v_gene: TRBV18

CDR3nt: TGCGCCAGCAGCCAGGGAACTCATAGCAATCAGCCCCAGCATTTT
CDR3aa: CASSQGTHSNQPQHF
j_gene: TRBJ1-5
d_gene: NA
abundance: NA
v_gene: TRBV4-1

CDR3nt: TGTGCCACCAAGGGGGTCACAGATACGCAGTATTTT
CDR3aa: CATKGVTDTQYF
j_gene: TRBJ2-3
d_gene: NA
abundance: NA
v_gene: TRBV24-1

CDR3nt: TGCAGCGTTGGGTACAGGGGGCTGAACACTGAAGCTTTCTTT
CDR3aa: CSVGYRGLNTEAFF
j_gene: TRBJ1-1
d_gene: TRBD1
abundance: NA
v_gene: TRBV29-1

CDR3nt: TGTGCCAGCAGCCAGGAGCACAGGGAGGGACAGCCCCAGCATTTT
CDR3aa: CASSQEHREGQPQHF
j_gene: TRBJ1-5
d_gene: NA
abundance: NA
v_gene: TRBV11-3

CDR3nt: TGTGCCAGCACACCTCCAGGGCGGGACACTGAAGCTTTCTTT
CDR3aa: CASTPPGRDTEAFF
j_gene: TRBJ1-1
d_gene: NA
abundance: NA
v_gene: TRBV6-5

CDR3nt: TGTGCCAGCAGCGGGACAGGGATCTACGAGCAGTACTTC
CDR3aa: CASSGTGIYEQYF
j_gene: TRBJ2-7
d_gene: TRBD1
abundance: NA
v_gene: TRBV7-9

CDR3nt: TGCGCCAGCAGCCAAGGGGGGCTAGCGACCTACGAGCAGTACTTC
CDR3aa: CASSQGGLATYEQYF
j_gene: TRBJ2-7
d_gene: NA
abundance: NA
v_gene: TRBV4-1

CDR3nt: TGTGCCAGTAGACAGACAGGGGCGGTTCAGCCCCAGCATTTT
CDR3aa: CASRQTGAVQPQHF
j_gene: TRBJ1-5
d_gene: TRBD1
abundance: NA
v_gene: TRBV19

CDR3nt: TGTGCCAGCAGCTGGACTACGAACACCGGGGAGCTGTTTTTT
CDR3aa: CASSWTTNTGELFF
j_gene: TRBJ2-2
d_gene: NA
abundance: NA
v_gene: TRBV5-4

CDR3nt: TGTGCCAGCAGCTCACGACGGGACATCCAAGAGACCCAGTACTTC
CDR3aa: CASSSRRDIQETQYF
j_gene: TRBJ2-5
d_gene: NA
abundance: NA
v_gene: TRBV5-4